This T cell receptor beta chain was captured by sequencing in a study of cytomegalovirus exposure and HLA in healthy donors. The donors were part of the validation cohort, which consisted of about 130 subjects and was separate from the first cohort of 666 subjects. From germline, CDR1 is LGHNA and CDR2 YSLEER. This CDR3 comprises 17 residues. V lost 0 bases and J 2 bases, leaving 11 bases between the germline ends. Produced via immunoSEQ multiplex PCR; TCRdb's table is partial and in-frame only. The repertoire includes some 86,000 clones, roughly 93% of them detected once, and 3.6% sits in the top ten. Study-wide findings and caveats: There were a few CMV-associated chains whose specificity for CMV antigens was confirmed in vitro. As was reported, the classifier diagnosed cytomegalovirus status with high specificity and sensitivity.

In regard to this clone: Its antigen is undetermined.

The rearrangement links TRBV4-3 to TRBJ2-6; D is unclear. This clonotype was sampled from a woman in her twenties or thirties in good health and CMV-seronegative. The sample comprised PBMCs. The CDR3 DNA sequence: TGCGCCAGCAGCCAAGACCTCACACAAACTGGGGCCAACGTCCTGACTTTC. As protein: CASSQDLTQTGANVLTF.